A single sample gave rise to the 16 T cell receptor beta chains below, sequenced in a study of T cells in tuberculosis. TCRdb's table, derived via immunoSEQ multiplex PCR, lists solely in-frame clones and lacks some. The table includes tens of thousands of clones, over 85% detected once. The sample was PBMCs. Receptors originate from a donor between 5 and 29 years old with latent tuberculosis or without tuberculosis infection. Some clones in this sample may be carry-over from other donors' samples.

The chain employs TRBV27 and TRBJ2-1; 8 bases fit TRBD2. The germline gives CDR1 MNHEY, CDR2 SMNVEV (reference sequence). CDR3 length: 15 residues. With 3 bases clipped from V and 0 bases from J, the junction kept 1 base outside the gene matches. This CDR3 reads CASSFGGASYNEQFF. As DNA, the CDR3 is TGTGCCAGCAGTTTCGGGGGGGCCTCCTACAATGAGCAGTTCTTC.

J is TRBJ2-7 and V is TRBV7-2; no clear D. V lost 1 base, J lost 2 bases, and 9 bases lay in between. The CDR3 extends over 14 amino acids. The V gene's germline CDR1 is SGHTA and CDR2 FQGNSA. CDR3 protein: CASSLVPPTYEQYF. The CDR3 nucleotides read TGTGCCAGCAGCTTAGTACCACCTACCTACGAGCAGTACTTC.

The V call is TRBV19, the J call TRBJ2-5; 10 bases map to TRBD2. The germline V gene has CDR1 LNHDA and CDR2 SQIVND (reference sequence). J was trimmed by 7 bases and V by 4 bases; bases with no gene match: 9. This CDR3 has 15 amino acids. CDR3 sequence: CASSTGTSALVTQYF. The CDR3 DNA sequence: TGTGCCAGTAGTACCGGGACTAGCGCCCTTGTGACCCAGTACTTC.

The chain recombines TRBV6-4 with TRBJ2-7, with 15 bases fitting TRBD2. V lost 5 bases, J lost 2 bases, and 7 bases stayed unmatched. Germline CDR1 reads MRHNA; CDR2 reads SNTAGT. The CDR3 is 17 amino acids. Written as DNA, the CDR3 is TGTGCCAGCAGTCCCAGGGGACTAGCGGGAGGCGCCTACGAGCAGTACTTC. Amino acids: CASSPRGLAGGAYEQYF.

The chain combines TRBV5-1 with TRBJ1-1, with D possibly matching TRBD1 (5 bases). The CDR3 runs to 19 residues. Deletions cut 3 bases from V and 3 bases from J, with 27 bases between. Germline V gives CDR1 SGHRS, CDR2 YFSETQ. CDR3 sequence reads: CASSSSKPITRVWDTEAFF. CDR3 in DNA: TGCGCCAGCAGCTCCTCCAAACCAATAACCAGGGTATGGGACACTGAAGCTTTCTTT.

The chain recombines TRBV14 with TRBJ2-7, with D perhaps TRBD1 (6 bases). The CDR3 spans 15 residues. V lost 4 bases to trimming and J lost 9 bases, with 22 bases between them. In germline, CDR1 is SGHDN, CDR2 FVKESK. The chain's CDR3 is CASSPRPQGIGVQYF. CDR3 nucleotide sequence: TGTGCCAGCAGCCCCCGCCCCCAGGGGATTGGAGTGCAGTACTTC.

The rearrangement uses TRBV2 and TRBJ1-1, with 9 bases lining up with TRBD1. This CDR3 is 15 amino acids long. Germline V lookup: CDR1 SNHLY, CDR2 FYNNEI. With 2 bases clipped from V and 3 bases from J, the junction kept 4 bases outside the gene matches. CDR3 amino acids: CASSENRDRDTEAFF. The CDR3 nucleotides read TGTGCCAGCAGTGAAAACCGGGACAGGGACACTGAAGCTTTCTTT.

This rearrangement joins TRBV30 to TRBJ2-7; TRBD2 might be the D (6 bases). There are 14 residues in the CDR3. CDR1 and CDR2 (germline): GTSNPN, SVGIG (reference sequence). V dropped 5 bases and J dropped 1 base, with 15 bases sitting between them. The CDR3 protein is CAWDPGGASYEQYF. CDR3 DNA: TGTGCCTGGGACCCTGGCGGGGCGTCCTACGAGCAGTACTTC.

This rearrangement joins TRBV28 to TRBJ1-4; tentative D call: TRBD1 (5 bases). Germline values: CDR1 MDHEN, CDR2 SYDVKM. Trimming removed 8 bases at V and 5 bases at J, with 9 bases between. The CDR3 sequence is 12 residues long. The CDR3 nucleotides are TGTGCCAGCTGGGACTTAAATGAAAAACTGTTTTTT. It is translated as CASWDLNEKLFF.

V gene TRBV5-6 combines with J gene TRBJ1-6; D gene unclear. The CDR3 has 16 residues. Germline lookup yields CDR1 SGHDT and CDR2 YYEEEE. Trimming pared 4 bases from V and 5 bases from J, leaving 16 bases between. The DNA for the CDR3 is TGTGCCAGCAGCCCACTAGGGTACGGAGATAATTCACCCCTCCACTTT. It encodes CASSPLGYGDNSPLHF. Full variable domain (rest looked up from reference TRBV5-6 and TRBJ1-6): DAGVTQSPTHLIKTRGQQVTLRCSPKSGHDTVSWYQQALGQGPQFIFQYYEEEERQRGNFPDRFSGHQFPNYSSELNVNALLLGDSALYLCASSPLGYGDNSPLHFGNGTRLTVT.

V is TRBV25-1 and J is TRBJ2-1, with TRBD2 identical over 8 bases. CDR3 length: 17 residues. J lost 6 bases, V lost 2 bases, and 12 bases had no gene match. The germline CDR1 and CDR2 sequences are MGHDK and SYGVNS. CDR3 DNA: TGTGCCAGCAGTGAAATCGGAGGGGCGGGAGGAGGCAATGAGCAGTTCTTC. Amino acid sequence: CASSEIGGAGGGNEQFF.

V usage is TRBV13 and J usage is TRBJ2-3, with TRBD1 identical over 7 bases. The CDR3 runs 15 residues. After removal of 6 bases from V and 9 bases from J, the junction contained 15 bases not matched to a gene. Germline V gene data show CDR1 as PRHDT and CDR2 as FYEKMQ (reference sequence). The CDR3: CASSPPRGPPSTQYF. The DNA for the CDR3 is TGTGCCAGCAGTCCCCCAAGGGGGCCTCCGAGCACGCAGTATTTT.

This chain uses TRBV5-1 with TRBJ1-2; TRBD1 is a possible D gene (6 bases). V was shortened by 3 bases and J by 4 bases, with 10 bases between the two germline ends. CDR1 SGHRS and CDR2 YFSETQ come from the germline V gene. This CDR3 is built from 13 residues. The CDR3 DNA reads TGCGCCAGCAGCTCGGGGGGCCCCTATGGCTACACCTTC. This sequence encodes CASSSGGPYGYTF.

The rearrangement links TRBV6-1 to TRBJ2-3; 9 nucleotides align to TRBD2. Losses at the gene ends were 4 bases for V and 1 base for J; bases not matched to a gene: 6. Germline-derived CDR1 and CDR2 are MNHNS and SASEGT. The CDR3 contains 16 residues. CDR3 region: CASSVSSGARTDTQYF. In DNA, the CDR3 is TGTGCCAGCAGTGTATCTAGCGGGGCCCGCACAGATACGCAGTATTTT.

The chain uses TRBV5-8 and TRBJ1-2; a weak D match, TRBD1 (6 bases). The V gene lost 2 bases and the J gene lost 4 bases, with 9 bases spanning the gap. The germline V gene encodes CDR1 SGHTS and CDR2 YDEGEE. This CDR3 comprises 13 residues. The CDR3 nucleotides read TGTGCCAGCAGCTTTGGACAGTTCTATGGCTACACCTTC. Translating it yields CASSFGQFYGYTF.

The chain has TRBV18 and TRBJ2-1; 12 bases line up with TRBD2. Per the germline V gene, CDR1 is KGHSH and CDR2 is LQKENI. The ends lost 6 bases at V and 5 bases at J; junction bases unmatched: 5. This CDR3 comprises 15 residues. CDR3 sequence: CASSPGLAGNNEQFF. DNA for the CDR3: TGTGCCAGCTCGCCGGGACTAGCGGGTAACAATGAGCAGTTCTTC. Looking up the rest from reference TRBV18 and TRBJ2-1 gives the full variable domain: NAGVMQNPRHLVRRRGQEARLRCSPMKGHSHVYWYRQLPEEGLKFMVYLQKENIIDESGMPKERFSAEFPKEGPSILRIQQVVRGDSAAYFCASSPGLAGNNEQFFGPGTRLTVL.